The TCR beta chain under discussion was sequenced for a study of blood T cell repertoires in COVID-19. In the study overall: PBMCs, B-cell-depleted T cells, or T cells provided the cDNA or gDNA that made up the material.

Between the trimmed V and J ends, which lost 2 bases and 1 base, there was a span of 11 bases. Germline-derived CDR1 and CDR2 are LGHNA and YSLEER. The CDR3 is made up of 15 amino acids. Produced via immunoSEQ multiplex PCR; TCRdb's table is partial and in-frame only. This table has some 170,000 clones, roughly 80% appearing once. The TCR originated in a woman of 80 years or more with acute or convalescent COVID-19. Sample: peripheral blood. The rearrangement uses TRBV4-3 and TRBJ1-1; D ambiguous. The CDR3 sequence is CASSQIRTENTEAFF. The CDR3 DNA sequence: TGCGCCAGCAGCCAAATAAGAACAGAGAACACTGAAGCTTTCTTT.